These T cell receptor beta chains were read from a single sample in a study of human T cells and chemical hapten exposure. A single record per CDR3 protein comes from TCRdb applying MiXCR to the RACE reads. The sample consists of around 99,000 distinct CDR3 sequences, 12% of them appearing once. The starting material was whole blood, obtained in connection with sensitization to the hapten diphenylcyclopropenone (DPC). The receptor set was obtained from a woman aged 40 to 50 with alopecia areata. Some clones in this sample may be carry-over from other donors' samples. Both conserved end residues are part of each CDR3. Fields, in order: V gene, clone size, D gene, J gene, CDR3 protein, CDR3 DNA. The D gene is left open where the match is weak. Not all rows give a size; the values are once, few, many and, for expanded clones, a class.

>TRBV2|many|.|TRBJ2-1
CASSELLARNEQFF
TGTGCCAGCAGTGAACTCCTAGCGAGGAATGAGCAGTTCTTC
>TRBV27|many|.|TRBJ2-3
CASSPRVSGDTQYF
TGTGCCAGCAGTCCCCGGGTGTCGGGGGATACGCAGTATTTT
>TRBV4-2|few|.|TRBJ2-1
CASSQGSVRGDEQFF
TGTGCCAGCAGCCAGGGGTCCGTTAGGGGGGATGAGCAGTTCTTC
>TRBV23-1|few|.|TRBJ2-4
CASTGDPSAKNIQYF
TGCGCCAGTACTGGGGACCCCTCAGCCAAAAACATTCAGTACTTC
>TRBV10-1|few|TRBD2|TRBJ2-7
CASILRILAGRRYEQYF
TGCGCCAGCATCCTGAGAATACTAGCGGGAAGGCGGTACGAGCAGTACTTC
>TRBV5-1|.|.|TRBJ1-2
CTSSLRPITMTPPNYGYTF
TGCACCAGCAGCTTGCGGCCGATAACTATGACGCCCCCGAACTATGGCTACACCTTC
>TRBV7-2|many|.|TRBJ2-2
CASSLIQGGTGELFF
TGTGCCAGCAGCTTAATCCAGGGTGGTACCGGGGAGCTGTTTTTT
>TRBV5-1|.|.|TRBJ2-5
CASSTTGIQETQYF
TGCGCCAGCAGCACCACAGGGATCCAAGAGACCCAGTACTTC
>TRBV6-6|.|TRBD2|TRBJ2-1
CASSNPSGTPYNEQFF
TGTGCCAGCAGTAACCCTAGCGGGACCCCCTACAATGAGCAGTTCTTC
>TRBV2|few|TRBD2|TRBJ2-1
CASSGTSVQFF
TGTGCCAGCAGTGGGACTAGCGTGCAGTTCTTC
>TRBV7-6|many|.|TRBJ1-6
CASSQSAGTLSPLHF
TGTGCCAGCAGCCAATCCGCCGGGACACTTTCACCCCTCCACTTT
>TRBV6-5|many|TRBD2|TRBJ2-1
CASSLTFTPLAGGGNEQFF
TGTGCCAGCAGTCTAACCTTTACCCCCCTAGCGGGAGGGGGCAATGAGCAGTTCTTC
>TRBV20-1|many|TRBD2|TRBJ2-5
CSAKSTSGRPQETQYF
TGCAGTGCTAAGTCTACTAGCGGGAGGCCCCAAGAGACCCAGTACTTC
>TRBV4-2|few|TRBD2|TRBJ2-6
CASSQRTSGAGANVLTF
TGTGCCAGCAGCCAGCGGACTAGCGGGGCTGGGGCCAACGTCCTGACTTTC
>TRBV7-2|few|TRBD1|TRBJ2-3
CASSLAPQGADTQYF
TGTGCCAGCAGCTTAGCCCCTCAGGGGGCGGATACGCAGTATTTT
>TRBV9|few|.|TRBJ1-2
CASSAGHGGHGYTF
TGTGCCAGCAGCGCGGGACATGGGGGGCATGGCTACACCTTC
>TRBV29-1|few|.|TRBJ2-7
CSVRAGYEQYF
TGCAGCGTTCGGGCAGGTTACGAGCAGTACTTC
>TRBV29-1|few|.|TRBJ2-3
CSFQVQGDRTDTQYF
TGCAGCTTTCAGGTTCAGGGTGATCGCACAGATACGCAGTATTTT
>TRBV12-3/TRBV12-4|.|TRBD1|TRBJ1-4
CASSYTTGAFNEKLFF
TGTGCCAGCAGTTATACGACAGGGGCCTTTAATGAAAAACTGTTTTTT
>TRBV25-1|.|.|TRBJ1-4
CASRRGRGEKLFF
TGTGCCAGCAGGCGCGGGAGGGGAGAAAAACTGTTTTTT
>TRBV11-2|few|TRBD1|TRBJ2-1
CASSSGTGGYNEQFF
TGTGCCAGCAGCTCAGGGACAGGGGGTTACAATGAGCAGTTCTTC
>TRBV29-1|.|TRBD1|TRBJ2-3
CSVEALRTGSTDTQYF
TGCAGCGTTGAAGCCCTCCGGACAGGGAGCACAGATACGCAGTATTTT
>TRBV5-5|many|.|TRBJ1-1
CASSFGGVNTEAFF
TGTGCCAGCAGCTTTGGGGGGGTGAACACTGAAGCTTTCTTT
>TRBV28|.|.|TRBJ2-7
CASRTASYEQYF
TGTGCCAGCAGAACGGCCTCCTACGAGCAGTACTTC
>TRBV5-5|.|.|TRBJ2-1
CASSLFFNEQFF
TGTGCCAGCAGCTTGTTCTTCAATGAGCAGTTCTTC
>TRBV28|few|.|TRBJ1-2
CASSLSGQLTRYGYTF
TGTGCCAGCAGTTTATCTGGCCAGCTAACTCGCTATGGCTACACCTTC
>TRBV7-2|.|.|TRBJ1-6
CASSLQNSPLHF
TGTGCCAGCAGCCTGCAGAATTCACCCCTCCACTTT
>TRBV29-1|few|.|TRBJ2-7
CSVLDRIGAYEQYF
TGCAGCGTGCTAGACAGGATCGGAGCCTACGAGCAGTACTTC
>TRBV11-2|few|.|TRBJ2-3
CASGDSGRTDTQYF
TGTGCCAGCGGCGATAGCGGACGCACAGATACGCAGTATTTT
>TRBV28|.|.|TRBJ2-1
CASSNPGGREQFF
TGTGCCAGCAGTAATCCGGGGGGCAGGGAGCAGTTCTTC
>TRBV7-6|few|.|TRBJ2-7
CASSLAGGSVTEQYF
TGTGCCAGCAGCTTAGCGGGGGGCAGTGTGACGGAGCAGTACTTC
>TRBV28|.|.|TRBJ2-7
CASITGPQDEQYF
TGTGCCAGCATCACCGGGCCCCAAGATGAGCAGTACTTC
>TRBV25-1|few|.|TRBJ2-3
CASSEWLGLDTQYF
TGTGCCAGCAGTGAATGGCTAGGATTAGATACGCAGTATTTT
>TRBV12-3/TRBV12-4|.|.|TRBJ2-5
CASSFGQGTETQYF
TGTGCCAGCAGTTTTGGGCAGGGTACGGAGACCCAGTACTTC
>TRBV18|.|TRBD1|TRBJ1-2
CASSPVTGGQNYGYTF
TGTGCCAGCTCACCAGTGACAGGGGGCCAGAACTATGGCTACACCTTC
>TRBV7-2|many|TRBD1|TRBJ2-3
CASSLEGGRADTQYF
TGTGCCAGCAGCTTAGAAGGGGGCAGGGCAGATACGCAGTATTTT
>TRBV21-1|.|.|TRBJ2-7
CASSKIDYGPYEQYF
TGTGCCAGCAGCAAAATTGACTACGGCCCTTACGAGCAGTACTTC
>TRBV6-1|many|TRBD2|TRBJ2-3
CASRGLAGGPDTQYF
TGTGCCAGCAGGGGGCTAGCGGGAGGGCCAGATACGCAGTATTTT
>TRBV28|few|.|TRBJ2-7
CASGPGGSLNEQYF
TGTGCCAGCGGGCCGGGCGGATCCCTTAATGAGCAGTACTTC
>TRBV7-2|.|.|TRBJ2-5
CASSLGSTHGETQYF
TGTGCCAGCAGCTTAGGCTCCACCCATGGAGAGACCCAGTACTTC
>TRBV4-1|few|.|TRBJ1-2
CASSQARGGRQGNGYTF
TGCGCCAGCAGCCAAGCCAGGGGCGGTCGGCAGGGGAATGGCTACACCTTC
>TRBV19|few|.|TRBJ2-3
CASSIPDRRSTDTQYF
TGTGCCAGTAGTATCCCTGACAGGAGAAGCACAGATACGCAGTATTTT
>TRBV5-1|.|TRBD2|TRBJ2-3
CASSTAGGFDTQYF
TGCGCCAGCAGCACGGCGGGAGGGTTTGATACGCAGTATTTT
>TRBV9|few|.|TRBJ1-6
CASSAEGQANSPLHF
TGTGCCAGCAGCGCTGAGGGACAAGCTAATTCACCCCTCCACTTT
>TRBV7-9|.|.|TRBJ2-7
CASSSTNLAYEQYF
TGTGCCAGCAGCTCCACAAACCTTGCCTACGAGCAGTACTTC
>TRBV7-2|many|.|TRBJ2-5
CASSFQGSQETQYF
TGTGCCAGCAGCTTCCAGGGCTCTCAAGAGACCCAGTACTTC
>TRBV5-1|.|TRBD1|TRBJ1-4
CASSGGQGNNEKLFF
TGCGCCAGCAGCGGAGGACAGGGGAATAATGAAAAACTGTTTTTT
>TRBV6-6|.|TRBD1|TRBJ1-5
CASSYVGQGASQPQHF
TGTGCCAGCAGTTACGTGGGGCAGGGGGCAAGTCAGCCCCAGCATTTT
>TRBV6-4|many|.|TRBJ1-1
CASSPQGGTEAFF
TGTGCCAGCAGCCCACAGGGCGGCACTGAAGCTTTCTTT
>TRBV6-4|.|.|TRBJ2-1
CASSDGGSSYNEQFF
TGTGCCAGCAGTGACGGGGGCAGCTCCTACAATGAGCAGTTCTTC
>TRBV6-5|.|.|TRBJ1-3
CASSRIGQGAGNTIYF
TGTGCCAGCAGCCGTATCGGGCAGGGCGCGGGAAACACCATATATTTT
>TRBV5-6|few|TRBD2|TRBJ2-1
CASSLGLAGGPPYNEQFF
TGTGCCAGCAGCTTGGGGCTAGCGGGAGGGCCTCCATACAATGAGCAGTTCTTC
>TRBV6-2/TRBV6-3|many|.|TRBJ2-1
CASSYHSTYNEQFF
TGTGCCAGCAGTTACCACTCCACCTACAATGAGCAGTTCTTC
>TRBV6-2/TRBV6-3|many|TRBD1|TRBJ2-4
CASLRGQGNIAKNIQYF
TGTGCCAGTCTGAGAGGACAGGGCAATATAGCCAAAAACATTCAGTACTTC
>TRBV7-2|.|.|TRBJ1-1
CASSLGLRGGAGNTEAFF
TGTGCCAGCAGCTTAGGTCTGAGAGGAGGGGCAGGGAACACTGAAGCTTTCTTT
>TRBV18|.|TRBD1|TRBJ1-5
CASSPQGAGGNQPQHF
TGTGCCAGCTCACCGCAGGGGGCCGGGGGCAATCAGCCCCAGCATTTT